One TCR beta chain is described in this entry. TCRdb reprocessed the PCR reads via MiXCR and lists one record per CDR3 protein. The data hold 3,700 or so distinct CDR3 sequences, with roughly three fifths observed a single time. The CDR3 has 12 amino acids. Trimming pared 3 bases from V and 4 bases from J, leaving 4 bases between. Germline CDR1 and CDR2: MNHNS and SASEGT. These data belong to a study of CD4 and CD8 cells across lung adenocarcinoma regions. Localized lung adenocarcinoma, a non-small cell lung cancer, affected the donors. V usage is TRBV6-1 and J usage is TRBJ2-1; D is ambiguous. Sequencing was carried out using CD4+ T cells from the center of a lung tumor. This clonotype originated in a male donor with lung adenocarcinoma. The CD4 and CD8 labels of this study may be unreliable. The CDR3 region is CASSDRYNEQFF. The CDR3 DNA sequence: TGTGCCAGCAGTGACAGGTACAATGAGCAGTTCTTC.